This paragraph reports one T cell receptor (beta chain). The antigen is unknown. The sample is drawn from a study of neoadjuvant anti-PD-1 for oral cavity cancer. Overall study: Most patients had three to four biweekly doses of 3 mg/kg nivolumab before resection.

Patients had HPV-negative, locally advanced oral cavity squamous cell carcinoma. The germline V gene has CDR1 MNHNS and CDR2 SASEGT. The CDR3 extends over 14 amino acids. V lost 1 base and J 2 bases, leaving 9 bases between the germline ends. Regarding the study as a whole: Post-nivolumab, blood T cell clonality was significantly elevated in non-responders. Pretreatment Treg/Th17 ratio correlated inversely with post-treatment tumor clonality.

Profiling relied on immunoSEQ multiplex PCR, and the TCRdb table lists in-frame clones only, not all of them. This sample carries approximately 74,000 clones, about four fifths of them seen once, and the ten largest clones take approximately 3.4%. This material consisted of PBMCs, taken before nivolumab (anti-PD-1) treatment. This chain uses TRBV6-1 with TRBJ2-7; the D is unclear. The source of this sequence is a person aged 40-85 years with oral cavity squamous cell carcinoma. CDR3 DNA: TGTGCCAGCAGTGAAGTGAAAATCCCCTACGAGCAGTACTTC. Protein: CASSEVKIPYEQYF.